Listed here are 19 T cell receptor beta chains from one sample, sequenced in a study of cytomegalovirus exposure and HLA in healthy donors. Repertoires were generated with immunoSEQ multiplex PCR, while TCRdb's copy carries only in-frame clones and drops some. In the table there are about 140,000 clones, approximately 84% of which are singletons. The sequenced sample was PBMCs. These TCRs come from a man in his thirties or forties in good health and CMV-seropositive.

The V and J genes are TRBV5-8 and TRBJ2-1, with D possibly TRBD2 on 7 matching bases. Looked up from germline, CDR1 is SGHTS and CDR2 is YDEGEE. There are 16 residues in the CDR3. The V end was cut by 2 bases, the J end by 6 bases, with 18 bases between. CDR3 in DNA: TGTGCCAGCAGCTTAACCGGGGGGCCGGCAGCCAATGAGCAGTTCTTC. Its translation is CASSLTGGPAANEQFF. Full variable domain (rest looked up from reference TRBV5-8 and TRBJ2-1): EAGVTQSPTHLIKTRGQQATLRCSPISGHTSVYWYQQALGLGLQFLLWYDEGEERNRGNFPPRFSGRQFPNYSSELNVNALELEDSALYLCASSLTGGPAANEQFFGPGTRLTVL.

The V and J genes are TRBV7-3 and TRBJ2-1; the D gene is possibly TRBD2 (6 bases). This CDR3 is built from 12 residues. CDR1 SGHTA and CDR2 FQGTGA come from the germline V gene. V lost 5 bases and J 10 bases, leaving 12 bases between the germline ends. CDR3 region: CASSPGGREQFF. The CDR3 region has the DNA TGTGCCAGCAGCCCCGGAGGGCGGGAGCAGTTCTTC. Full variable domain (missing parts from reference TRBV7-3 and TRBJ2-1): GAGVSQTPSNKVTEKGKYVELRCDPISGHTALYWYRQSLGQGPEFLIYFQGTGAADDSGLPNDRFFAVRPEGSVSTLKIQRTERGDSAVYLCASSPGGREQFFGPGTRLTVL.

The chain uses TRBV19 and TRBJ1-1; 8 bases map to TRBD1. With 7 bases clipped from V and 11 bases from J, the junction kept 6 bases outside the gene matches. The CDR3 consists of 11 residues. Germline V CDR1 and CDR2: LNHDA, SQIVND (reference sequence). The CDR3 here is CASISGGKAFF. The CDR3 coding sequence is TGTGCCAGTATCTCAGGGGGCAAGGCTTTCTTT.

The sample holds one count of this clone. This rearrangement joins TRBV2 to TRBJ2-3; TRBD2 agrees at 10 bases. The CDR3 spans 15 residues. V was pared by 6 bases and J by 2 bases, with 5 bases of the junction left unmatched. Germline lookup yields CDR1 SNHLY and CDR2 FYNNEI. For the CDR3, the DNA is TGTGCCAGCAGACCTAGCGGGGGTAACACAGATACGCAGTATTTT. Translation: CASRPSGGNTDTQYF.

The rearrangement joins TRBV5-1 to TRBJ2-2; the match to TRBD1 covers 9 bases. Trimming took 3 bases from V and 5 from J; bases not matched to a gene: 5. CDR3 size: 15 residues. Germline V gives CDR1 SGHRS, CDR2 YFSETQ. The CDR3 spells CASSSDRGGTGELFF. The CDR3 DNA reads TGCGCCAGCAGCTCGGACAGGGGAGGAACCGGGGAGCTGTTTTTT.

The chain carries TRBV5-6 and TRBJ2-2, with TRBD1 matching over 9 bases. Trimming took 3 bases from V and 5 from J; bases not matched to a gene: 5. CDR3 size: 15 residues. CDR1 and CDR2 from the germline V gene are SGHDT and YYEEEE. Here the CDR3 DNA reads TGTGCCAGCAGCTCGGACAGGGGATTGACCGGGGAGCTGTTTTTT. Residues: CASSSDRGLTGELFF.

There are a few counts of this clone. The chain uses TRBV7-2 and TRBJ2-7; TRBD1 matches 7 bases. Germline assignment: CDR1 SGHTA and CDR2 FQGNSA. V trimming: 1 base; J trimming: 3 bases; junction bases outside the gene matches: 12. The CDR3 length is 17 residues. CDR3 loop: CASSLEQGGWGYYEQYF. The CDR3 coding sequence is TGTGCCAGCAGCTTAGAACAAGGGGGCTGGGGCTACTACGAGCAGTACTTC.

V and J are TRBV19 and TRBJ1-2; D is undetermined. The CDR3 consists of 14 residues. From germline, CDR1 is LNHDA and CDR2 SQIVND (reference sequence). The V end lost 0 bases, the J end lost 8 bases, and 13 bases lay between the germline ends. This chain's CDR3 is CASSIDPLTSGYTF. The CDR3 DNA reads as TGTGCCAGTAGTATAGATCCCCTAACGTCGGGCTACACCTTC.

The chain has TRBV27 and TRBJ1-1; TRBD1 matches 10 bases. V lost 7 bases to trimming and J lost 1 base; unmatched junction nucleotides: 9. Looked up from germline, CDR1 is MNHEY and CDR2 is SMNVEV (reference sequence). This CDR3 comprises 16 residues. The CDR3 sequence is CASNSGTGVSNTEAFF. The CDR3 coding sequence is TGTGCCAGCAACTCCGGGACAGGGGTTTCGAACACTGAAGCTTTCTTT.

V is TRBV5-6 and J is TRBJ1-4, with 7 bases that match TRBD1. Per germline, CDR1 SGHDT and CDR2 YYEEEE. V shed 0 bases and J 8 bases; nucleotides not matched to a gene: 13. The CDR3 is made up of 17 amino acids. The CDR3 loop reads CASSLGQQGFDKEKLFF. Here the CDR3 DNA reads TGTGCCAGCAGCTTGGGCCAACAGGGGTTTGATAAGGAAAAACTGTTTTTT.

The chain employs TRBV27 and TRBJ2-3, with no clear D. V lost 5 bases to trimming and J lost 4 bases, with 10 bases between them. Germline CDR1 MNHEY, CDR2 SMNVEV (reference sequence). The CDR3 sequence is 13 residues long. The CDR3 nucleotides are TGTGCCAGCAGTCCCGGTTTGTCAGATACGCAGTATTTT. Translation: CASSPGLSDTQYF.

This sequence joins TRBV6-1 and TRBJ2-7; possibly TRBD2 for D (5 bases). The germline V gene encodes CDR1 MNHNS and CDR2 SASEGT. The CDR3 runs 12 residues. V shed 7 bases and J shed 4 bases, with 11 bases lying between them. The CDR3: CASMGGFYEQYF. Here the CDR3 DNA reads TGTGCCAGCATGGGCGGGTTTTACGAGCAGTACTTC.

The V gene is TRBV7-3, the J gene TRBJ2-5; 7 nucleotides line up with TRBD2. CDR1 and CDR2 (germline): SGHTA, FQGTGA. Trimming took 2 bases from V and 1 from J; bases not matched to a gene: 7. This CDR3 is built from 16 residues. The CDR3, as DNA: TGTGCCAGCAGCTTATTCCAGCGGGGAGTCCAAGAGACCCAGTACTTC. Encoded protein: CASSLFQRGVQETQYF. Full variable domain (rest looked up from reference TRBV7-3 and TRBJ2-5): GAGVSQTPSNKVTEKGKYVELRCDPISGHTALYWYRQSLGQGPEFLIYFQGTGAADDSGLPNDRFFAVRPEGSVSTLKIQRTERGDSAVYLCASSLFQRGVQETQYFGPGTRLLVL.

The V gene is TRBV7-2, the J gene TRBJ2-7; D perhaps matches TRBD2 (5 bases). V was cut by 2 bases and J by 0 bases, with 17 bases left in between. CDR1 is SGHTA, CDR2 FQGNSA, per germline. CDR3 length: 17 residues. In nucleotides, the CDR3 is TGTGCCAGCAGCTTAAGGCCAGGCTTGGGGAGCTCCTACGAGCAGTACTTC. It is translated as CASSLRPGLGSSYEQYF.

Details on this clone: Distinct nucleotide sequences in the sample also encode this CDR3. The chain links TRBV9 to TRBJ1-3; D is perhaps TRBD1 (5 bases). The CDR3 totals 13 residues. Germline CDR1 SGDLS, CDR2 YYNGEE. Trimming took off 0 bases at V and 7 bases at J, with 8 bases between the two ends. CDR3 in amino acids: CASSVGGGNTIYF. The DNA of the CDR3 is TGTGCCAGCAGCGTAGGCGGGGGGAACACCATATATTTT.

The V and J genes are TRBV11-2 and TRBJ2-1, with TRBD2 matching 8 bases. The CDR3 is 13 amino acids. The V gene's germline CDR1 is SGHAT and CDR2 FQNNGV. J was trimmed by 10 bases and V by 4 bases; bases with no gene match: 6. The CDR3 DNA reads as TGTGCCAGCAGCTCGGGACTAGTCGAGGAGCAGTTCTTC. Protein product: CASSSGLVEEQFF.

The V gene is TRBV21-1, the J gene TRBJ2-7; TRBD2 is the table's D call and was not checked against the DNA. TRBV21-1 is assigned pseudogene status. This CDR3 has 16 amino acids. The CDR3 DNA follows: TGTGCCAGCAGCACCACTAAGGCGGGAGGGACCTACGAGCAGTACTTC. Translation gives CASSTTKAGGTYEQYF.

The chain links TRBV14 to TRBJ1-2; 7 bases agree with TRBD1. V trimming: 4 bases; J trimming: 7 bases; junction bases outside the gene matches: 15. This CDR3 contains 16 residues. CDR1 and CDR2 from the germline V gene are SGHDN and FVKESK. In DNA form, the CDR3 reads TGTGCCAGCAGCCTTCCGGGACAGACGCTCGTACGTGGCTACACCTTC. Translation gives CASSLPGQTLVRGYTF.

This clone was seen a single time. The CDR3 reads CASSLGRDSYGYTF. CDR3 coding DNA: TGTGCCAGCAGCTTAGGGCGGGACAGCTATGGCTACACCTTC. The J gene is TRBJ1-2, the V gene TRBV7-8, with TRBD1 matching over 7 bases. Germline loops: CDR1 SGHVS, CDR2 FQNEAQ. This CDR3 is 14 amino acids long. Unmatched junction bases numbered 3, after V lost 1 base and J lost 4 bases.